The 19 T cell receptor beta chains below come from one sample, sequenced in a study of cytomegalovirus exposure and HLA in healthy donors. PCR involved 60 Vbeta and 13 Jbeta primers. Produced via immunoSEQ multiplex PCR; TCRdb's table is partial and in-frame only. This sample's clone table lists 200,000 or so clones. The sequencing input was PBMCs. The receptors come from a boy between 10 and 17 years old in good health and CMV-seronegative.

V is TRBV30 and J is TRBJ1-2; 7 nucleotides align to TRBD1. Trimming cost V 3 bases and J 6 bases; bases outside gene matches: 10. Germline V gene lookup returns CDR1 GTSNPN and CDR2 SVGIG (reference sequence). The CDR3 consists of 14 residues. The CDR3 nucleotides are TGTGCCTGGAGGGTAACAGGGGAGAAGGATGGCTACACCTTC. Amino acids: CAWRVTGEKDGYTF. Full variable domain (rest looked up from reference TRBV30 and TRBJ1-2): SQTIHQWPATLVQPVGSPLSLECTVEGTSNPNLYWYRQAAGRGLQLLFYSVGIGQISSEVPQNLSASRPQDRQFILSSKKLLLSDSGFYLCAWRVTGEKDGYTFGSGTRLTVV.

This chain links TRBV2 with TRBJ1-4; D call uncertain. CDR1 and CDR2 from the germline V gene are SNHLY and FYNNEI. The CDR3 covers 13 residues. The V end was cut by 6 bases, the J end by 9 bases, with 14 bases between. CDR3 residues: CASRKNAGKKLFF. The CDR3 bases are TGTGCCAGCAGGAAGAATGCGGGGAAAAAACTGTTTTTT.

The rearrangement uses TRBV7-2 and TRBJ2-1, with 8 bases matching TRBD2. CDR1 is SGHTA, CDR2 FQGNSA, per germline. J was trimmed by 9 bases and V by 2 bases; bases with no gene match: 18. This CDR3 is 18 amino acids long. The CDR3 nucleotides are TGTGCCAGCAGCTTAATTGGCCCCCCAGCGGGGGTTTTCTTTGAGCAGTTCTTC. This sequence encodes CASSLIGPPAGVFFEQFF. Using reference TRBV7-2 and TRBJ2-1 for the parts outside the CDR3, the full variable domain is GAGVSQSPSNKVTEKGKDVELRCDPISGHTALYWYRQSLGQGLEFLIYFQGNSAPDKSGLPSDRFSAERTGGSVSTLTIQRTQQEDSAVYLCASSLIGPPAGVFFEQFFGPGTRLTVL.

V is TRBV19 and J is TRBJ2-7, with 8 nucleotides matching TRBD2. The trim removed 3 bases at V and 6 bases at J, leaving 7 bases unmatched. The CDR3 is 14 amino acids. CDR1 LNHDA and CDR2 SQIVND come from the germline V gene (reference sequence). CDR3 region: CASSIERGRTEQYF. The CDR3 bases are TGTGCCAGTAGTATTGAGCGGGGGCGGACCGAGCAGTACTTC.

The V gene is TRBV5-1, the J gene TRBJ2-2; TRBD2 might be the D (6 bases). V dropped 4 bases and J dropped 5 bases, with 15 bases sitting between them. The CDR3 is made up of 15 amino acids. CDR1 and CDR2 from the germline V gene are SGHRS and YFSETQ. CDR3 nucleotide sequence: TGCGCCAGCAGCCCGGATTGGGGGAGGACCGGGGAGCTGTTTTTT. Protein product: CASSPDWGRTGELFF.

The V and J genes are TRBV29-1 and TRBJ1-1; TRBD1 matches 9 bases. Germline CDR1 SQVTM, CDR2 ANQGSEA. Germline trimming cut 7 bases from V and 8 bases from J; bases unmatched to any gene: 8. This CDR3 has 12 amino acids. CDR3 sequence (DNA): TGCAGCGCCGCCGGGGACAGGGAGGAAGCTTTCTTT. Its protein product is CSAAGDREEAFF.

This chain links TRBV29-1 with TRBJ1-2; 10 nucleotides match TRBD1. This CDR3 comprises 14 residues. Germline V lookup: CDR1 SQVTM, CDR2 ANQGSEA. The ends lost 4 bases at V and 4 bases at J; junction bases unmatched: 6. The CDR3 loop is CSVVGQGDLYGYTF. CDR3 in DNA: TGCAGCGTTGTAGGACAGGGGGACCTCTATGGCTACACCTTC.

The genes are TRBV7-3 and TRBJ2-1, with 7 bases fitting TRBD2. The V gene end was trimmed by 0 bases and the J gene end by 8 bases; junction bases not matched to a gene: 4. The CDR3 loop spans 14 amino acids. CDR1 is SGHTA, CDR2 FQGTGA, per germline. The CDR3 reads CASSLTRTSHEQFF. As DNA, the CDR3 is TGTGCCAGCAGCTTAACCCGGACTAGTCATGAGCAGTTCTTC.

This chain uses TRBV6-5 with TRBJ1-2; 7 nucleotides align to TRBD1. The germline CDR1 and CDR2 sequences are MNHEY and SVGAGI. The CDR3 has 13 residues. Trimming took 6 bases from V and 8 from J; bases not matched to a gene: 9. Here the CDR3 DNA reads TGTGCCAGCAGACCCTGGACAGGCGAGGGCTACACCTTC. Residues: CASRPWTGEGYTF.

DNA for the CDR3: TGCGCCAGCAGCCAAGACAGGGGGGTCACTGAAGCTTTCTTT. Translation gives CASSQDRGVTEAFF. The chain couples TRBV4-3 to TRBJ1-1, with 7 bases that match TRBD1. Germline loops: CDR1 LGHNA, CDR2 YSLEER. CDR3 length: 14 amino acids. V dropped 0 bases and J dropped 4; count of bases not matched to a gene: 2.

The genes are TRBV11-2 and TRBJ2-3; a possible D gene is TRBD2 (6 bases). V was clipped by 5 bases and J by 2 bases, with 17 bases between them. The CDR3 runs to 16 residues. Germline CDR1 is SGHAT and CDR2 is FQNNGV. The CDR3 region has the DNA TGTGCCAGCAGCCTCCGACCCCCGGGAGTCACAGATACGCAGTATTTT. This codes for CASSLRPPGVTDTQYF.

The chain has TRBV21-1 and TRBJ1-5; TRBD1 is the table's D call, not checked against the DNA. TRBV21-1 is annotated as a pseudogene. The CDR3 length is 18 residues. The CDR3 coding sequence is TGTGCCAGCGACCCTTCAACCAGGGGGCAAGGGAGCAATCAGCCCCAGCATTTT. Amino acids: CASDPSTRGQGSNQPQHF.

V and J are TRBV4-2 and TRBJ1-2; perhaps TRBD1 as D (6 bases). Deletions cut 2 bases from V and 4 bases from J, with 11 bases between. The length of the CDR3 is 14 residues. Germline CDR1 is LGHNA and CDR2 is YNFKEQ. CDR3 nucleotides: TGTGCCAGCAGCCAAACAGGGTCCCTCTATGGCTACACCTTC. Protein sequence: CASSQTGSLYGYTF.

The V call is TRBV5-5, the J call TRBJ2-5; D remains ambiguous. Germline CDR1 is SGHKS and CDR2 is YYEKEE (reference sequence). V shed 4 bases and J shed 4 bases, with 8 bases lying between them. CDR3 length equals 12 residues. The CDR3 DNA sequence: TGTGCCAGCAGCCTGAGTGGAGAGACCCAGTACTTC. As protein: CASSLSGETQYF.

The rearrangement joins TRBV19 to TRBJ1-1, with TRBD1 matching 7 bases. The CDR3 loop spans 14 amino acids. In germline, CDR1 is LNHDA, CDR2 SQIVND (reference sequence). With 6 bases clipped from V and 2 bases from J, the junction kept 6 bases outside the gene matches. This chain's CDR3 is CASRWDSPNTEAFF. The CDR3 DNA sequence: TGTGCCAGTAGATGGGACAGTCCTAACACTGAAGCTTTCTTT. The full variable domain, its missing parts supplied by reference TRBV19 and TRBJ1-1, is DGGITQSPKYLFRKEGQNVTLSCEQNLNHDAMYWYRQDPGQGLRLIYYSQIVNDFQKGDIAEGYSVSREKKESFPLTVTSAQKNPTAFYLCASRWDSPNTEAFFGQGTRLTVV.

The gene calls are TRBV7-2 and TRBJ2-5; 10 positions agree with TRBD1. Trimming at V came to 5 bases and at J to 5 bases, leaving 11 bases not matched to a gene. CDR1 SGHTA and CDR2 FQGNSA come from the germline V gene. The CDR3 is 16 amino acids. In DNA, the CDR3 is TGTGCCAGCAGCACAGAAAGGACAGGGGGACGGGAGACCCAGTACTTC. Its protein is CASSTERTGGRETQYF.

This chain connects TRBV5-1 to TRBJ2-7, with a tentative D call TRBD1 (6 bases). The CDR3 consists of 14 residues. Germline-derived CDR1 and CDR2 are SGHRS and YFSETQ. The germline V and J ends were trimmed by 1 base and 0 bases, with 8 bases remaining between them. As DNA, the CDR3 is TGCGCCAGCAGCTTGCAGGGGAGCTCCTACGAGCAGTACTTC. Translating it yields CASSLQGSSYEQYF.

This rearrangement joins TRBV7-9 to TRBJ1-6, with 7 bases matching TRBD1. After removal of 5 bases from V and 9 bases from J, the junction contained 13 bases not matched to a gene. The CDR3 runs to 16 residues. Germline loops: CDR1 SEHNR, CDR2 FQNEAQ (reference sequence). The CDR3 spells CASSPPVTGIRSPLHF. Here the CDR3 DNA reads TGTGCCAGCAGCCCTCCTGTGACAGGGATACGTTCACCCCTCCACTTT.

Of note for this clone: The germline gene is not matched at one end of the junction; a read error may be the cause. The chain's CDR3 is CASSLVLARVSYEQYF. The CDR3, as DNA: TGCGCCAGCAGTTTGGTGTTAGCCAGGGTCTCCTACGAGCAGTACTTC. The chain recombines TRBV5-1 with TRBJ2-7; tentative D call: TRBD1 (5 bases). This CDR3 is built from 16 residues. The germline CDR1 and CDR2 sequences are SGHRS and YFSETQ.